This TCR beta chain was obtained from a study of T cell responses to AZD1222 COVID-19 vaccine. Generated by immunoSEQ multiplex PCR, the TCRdb table keeps only in-frame clones and is missing some. The sample has about 160,000 clones, 92% seen once. CDR1 is LGHDT and CDR2 is YNNKEL in the germline V gene (reference sequence). CDR3 length: 14 amino acids. Trimming removed 4 bases at V and 3 bases at J, with 12 bases between. The receptor was isolated from an adult who received the AZD1222 COVID-19 vaccine. The J gene is TRBJ2-5, the V gene TRBV3-1 (or the pseudogene TRBV3-2), with a tentative D call TRBD2 (6 bases). Sequenced material: peripheral blood, taken 28 days after the second AZD1222 dose. The CDR3 is CASSRLGGEETQYF. As DNA, the CDR3 is TGTGCCAGCAGCCGCCTGGGGGGAGAAGAGACCCAGTACTTC.